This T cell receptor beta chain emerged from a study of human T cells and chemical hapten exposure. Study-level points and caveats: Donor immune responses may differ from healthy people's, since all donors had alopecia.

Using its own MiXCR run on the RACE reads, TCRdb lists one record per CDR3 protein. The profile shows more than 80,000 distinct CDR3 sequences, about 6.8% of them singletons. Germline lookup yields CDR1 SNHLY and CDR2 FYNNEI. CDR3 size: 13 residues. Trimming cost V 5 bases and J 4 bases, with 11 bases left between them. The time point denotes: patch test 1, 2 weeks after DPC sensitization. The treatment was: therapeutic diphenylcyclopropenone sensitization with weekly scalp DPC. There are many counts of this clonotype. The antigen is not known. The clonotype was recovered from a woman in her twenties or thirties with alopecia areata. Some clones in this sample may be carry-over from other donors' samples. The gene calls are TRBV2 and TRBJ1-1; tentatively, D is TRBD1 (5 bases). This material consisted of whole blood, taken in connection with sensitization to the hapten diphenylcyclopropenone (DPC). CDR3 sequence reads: CASSLGVGTEAFF. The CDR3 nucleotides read TGTGCCAGCAGTTTAGGGGTTGGCACTGAAGCTTTCTTT. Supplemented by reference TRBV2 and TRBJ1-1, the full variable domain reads EPEVTQTPSHQVTQMGQEVILRCVPISNHLYFYWYRQILGQKVEFLVSFYNNEISEKSEIFDDQFSVERPDGSNFTLKIRSTKLEDSAMYFCASSLGVGTEAFFGQGTRLTVV.